This T cell receptor (beta chain) was captured in a study of T-cell memory formation after mild COVID-19. This clonotype was seen a few times. The target antigen is unknown. TCRdb re-analysed the 5' RACE reads in MiXCR, keeping a single row per CDR3 protein. The data hold under 300,000 distinct CDR3 sequences, with over 15% observed a single time. Notes on the study in general: Unconfirmed was the SARS-CoV-2 specificity of second-wave clones that peaked on day 37. Clones that contracted from day 15 to 85 had balanced CD4/CD8; later expanders were CD4+ biased.

The CDR3 has 13 residues. V was pared by 0 bases and J by 5 bases, with 8 bases between. Germline CDR1 and CDR2: KGHSH and LQKENI. The J gene is TRBJ2-7, the V gene TRBV18; D not certain. This TCR came from a man younger than 30 who had mild COVID-19 (a few samples of this study predate the infection). Cell type and time point are not known. Sequencing was carried out using PBMCs or a T cell subset sorted from them (not recorded which). CDR3 residues: CASSPPTQHEQYF. In DNA, the CDR3 is TGTGCCAGCTCACCACCGACGCAGCACGAGCAGTACTTC.